This T cell receptor beta chain was found in a study of T-cell reconstitution after alpha-beta-depleted transplantation in children. Overall study results and limits: T-cell counts and diversity at one year following transplant were attributed mainly to newly produced T cells. Surviving recipient cells, namely T cells and thymic progenitors, were the source of high day-60 TCRbeta diversity in some patients.

In regard to this clonotype: The antigen remains unidentified.

Unique molecular identifiers featured in how the TCRbeta library was prepared. TCRdb re-analysed the PCR reads in MiXCR, keeping a single row per CDR3 protein. The sample records hundreds of thousands of distinct CDR3 sequences, around 16% being singletons. CDR1 is MGHRA, CDR2 YSYEKL, per germline. V gave up 4 bases and J gave up 2 bases, with 12 bases separating them. The CDR3 length is 14 residues. The genes are TRBV4-1 and TRBJ2-7; D gene ambiguous. The starting material was PBMCs, mostly from graft donor cells, obtained 360 days after TCRalphabeta/CD19-depleted stem cell transplant. The sequence derives from a boy younger than two who had a stem cell transplant for Wiskott-Aldrich syndrome, so the T cells may come from the graft donor. As DNA, the CDR3 is TGCGCCAGCAGCCCCAGTAGGTGGGCCTACGAGCAGTACTTC. Translating gives CASSPSRWAYEQYF.